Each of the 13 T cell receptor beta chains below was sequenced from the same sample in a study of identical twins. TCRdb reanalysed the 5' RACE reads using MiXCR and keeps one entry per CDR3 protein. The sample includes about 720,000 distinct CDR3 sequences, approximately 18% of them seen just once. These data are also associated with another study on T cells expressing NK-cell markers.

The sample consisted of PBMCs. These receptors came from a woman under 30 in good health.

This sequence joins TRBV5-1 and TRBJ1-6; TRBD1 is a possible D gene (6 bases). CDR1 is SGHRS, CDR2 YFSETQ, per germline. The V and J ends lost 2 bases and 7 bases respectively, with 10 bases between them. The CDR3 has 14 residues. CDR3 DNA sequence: TGCGCCAGCAGCTTCAAAGGGGGAAATTCACCCCTCCACTTT. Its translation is CASSFKGGNSPLHF.

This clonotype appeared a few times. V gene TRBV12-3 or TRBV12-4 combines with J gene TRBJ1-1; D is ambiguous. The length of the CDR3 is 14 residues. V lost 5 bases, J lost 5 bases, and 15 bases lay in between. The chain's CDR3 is CASSPTRGWTEAFF. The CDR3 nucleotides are TGTGCCAGCAGTCCAACCCGGGGATGGACTGAAGCTTTCTTT.

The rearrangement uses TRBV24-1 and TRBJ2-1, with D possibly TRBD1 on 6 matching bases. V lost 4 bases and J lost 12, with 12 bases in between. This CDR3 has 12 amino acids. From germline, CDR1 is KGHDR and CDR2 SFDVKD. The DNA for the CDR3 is TGTGCCACCAGTGAGTTAGAGGACAGGCAGTTCTTC. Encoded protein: CATSELEDRQFF.

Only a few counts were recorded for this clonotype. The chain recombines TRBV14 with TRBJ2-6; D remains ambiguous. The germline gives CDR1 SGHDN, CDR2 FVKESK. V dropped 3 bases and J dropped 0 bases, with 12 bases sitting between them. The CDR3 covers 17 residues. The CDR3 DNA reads TGTGCCAGCAGCCATATATGGGGTACCTCTGGGGCCAACGTCCTGACTTTC. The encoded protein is CASSHIWGTSGANVLTF.

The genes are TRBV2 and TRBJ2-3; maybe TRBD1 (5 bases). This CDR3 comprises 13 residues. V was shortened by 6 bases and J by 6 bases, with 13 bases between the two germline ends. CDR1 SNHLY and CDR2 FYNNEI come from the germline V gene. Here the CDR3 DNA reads TGTGCCAGCAGAGCAGGGCTTCCCGATACGCAGTATTTT. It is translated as CASRAGLPDTQYF.

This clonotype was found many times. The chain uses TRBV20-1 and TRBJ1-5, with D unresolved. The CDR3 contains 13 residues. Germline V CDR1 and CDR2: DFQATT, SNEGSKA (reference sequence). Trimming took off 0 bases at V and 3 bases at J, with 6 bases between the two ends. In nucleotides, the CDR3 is TGCAGTGCTAGAGAGGTGGCCAATCAGCCCCAGCATTTT. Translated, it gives CSAREVANQPQHF.

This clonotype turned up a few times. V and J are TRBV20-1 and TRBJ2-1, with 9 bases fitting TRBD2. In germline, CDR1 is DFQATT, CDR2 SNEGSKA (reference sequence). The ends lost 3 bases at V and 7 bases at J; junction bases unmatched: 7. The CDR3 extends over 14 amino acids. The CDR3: CSARFLAGTNEQFF. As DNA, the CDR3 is TGCAGTGCTAGGTTTCTAGCGGGAACTAATGAGCAGTTCTTC.

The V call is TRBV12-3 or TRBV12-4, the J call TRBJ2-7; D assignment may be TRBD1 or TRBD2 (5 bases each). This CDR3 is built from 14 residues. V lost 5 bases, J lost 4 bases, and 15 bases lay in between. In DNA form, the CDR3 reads TGTGCCAGCAGTCCGGGACGGATGGATTACGAGCAGTACTTC. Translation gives CASSPGRMDYEQYF.

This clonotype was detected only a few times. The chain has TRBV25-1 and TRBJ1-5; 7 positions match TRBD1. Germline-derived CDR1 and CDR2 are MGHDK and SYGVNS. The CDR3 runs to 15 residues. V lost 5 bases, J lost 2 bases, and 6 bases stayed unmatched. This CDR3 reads CASSPDGQGNQPQHF. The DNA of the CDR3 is TGTGCCAGCAGTCCAGATGGACAGGGCAATCAGCCCCAGCATTTT.

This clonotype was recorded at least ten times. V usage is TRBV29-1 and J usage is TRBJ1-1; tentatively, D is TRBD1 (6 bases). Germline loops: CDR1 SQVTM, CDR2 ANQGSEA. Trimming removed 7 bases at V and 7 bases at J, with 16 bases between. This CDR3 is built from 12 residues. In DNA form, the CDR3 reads TGCAGCGGGGGACTGGGGGCCGATGAAGCTTTCTTT. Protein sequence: CSGGLGADEAFF.

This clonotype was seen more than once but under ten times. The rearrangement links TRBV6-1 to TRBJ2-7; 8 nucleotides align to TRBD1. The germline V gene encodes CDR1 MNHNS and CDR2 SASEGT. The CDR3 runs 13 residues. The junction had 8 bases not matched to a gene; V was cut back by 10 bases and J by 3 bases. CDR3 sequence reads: CATSKQGGYEQYF. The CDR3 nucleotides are TGTGCCACCTCCAAACAGGGGGGCTACGAGCAGTACTTC.

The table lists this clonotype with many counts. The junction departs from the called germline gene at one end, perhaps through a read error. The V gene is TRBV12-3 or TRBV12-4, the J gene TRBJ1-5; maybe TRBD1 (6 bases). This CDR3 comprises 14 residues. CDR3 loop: CASSLAGGNQPQHF. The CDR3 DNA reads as TGTGCCAGCAGCTTAGCAGGGGGCAATCAGCCCCAGCATTTT.

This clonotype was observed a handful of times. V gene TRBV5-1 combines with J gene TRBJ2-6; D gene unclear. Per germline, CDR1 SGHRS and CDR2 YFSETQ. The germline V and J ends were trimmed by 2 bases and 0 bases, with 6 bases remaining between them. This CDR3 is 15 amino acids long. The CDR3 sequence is CASSLQNSGANVLTF. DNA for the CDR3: TGCGCCAGCAGCTTACAGAACTCTGGGGCCAACGTCCTGACTTTC. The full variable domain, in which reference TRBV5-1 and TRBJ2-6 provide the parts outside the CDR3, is KAGVTQTPRYLIKTRGQQVTLSCSPISGHRSVSWYQQTPGQGLQFLFEYFSETQRNKGNFPGRFSGRQFSNSRSEMNVSTLELGDSALYLCASSLQNSGANVLTFGAGSRLTVL.